Listed here are 22 T cell receptor beta chains from one sample, sequenced in a study of blood T cell repertoires in COVID-19. Repertoires were generated with immunoSEQ multiplex PCR, while TCRdb's copy carries only in-frame clones and drops some. The table includes roughly 430,000 clones, around 90% detected once. The sample taken for sequencing was PBMCs or T cells enriched from blood (not recorded which). The receptors here all came from a woman aged 40 to 50 with acute COVID-19.

The V gene is TRBV6-5, the J gene TRBJ1-2; no clear D gene. This CDR3 comprises 11 residues. CDR1 and CDR2 (germline): MNHEY, SVGAGI. V lost 10 bases and J 3 bases, leaving 9 bases between the germline ends. The CDR3 loop reads CATGRDYGYTF. The CDR3, as DNA: TGTGCCACCGGGAGGGACTATGGCTACACCTTC.

V gene TRBV5-4 combines with J gene TRBJ2-7; 8 nucleotides align to TRBD1. V was clipped by 4 bases and J by 5 bases; unmatched bases: 11. The germline V gene encodes CDR1 SGHNT and CDR2 YYREEE (reference sequence). The CDR3 is 15 amino acids. The CDR3 nucleotides read TGTGCCAGCAGCCCGGGGACAGGCGTCCCGAACGAGCAGTACTTC. Translated, it gives CASSPGTGVPNEQYF.

V gene TRBV7-8 combines with J gene TRBJ2-3; 8 bases are shared with TRBD2. Germline CDR1 is SGHVS and CDR2 is FQNEAQ. This CDR3 has 15 amino acids. With 4 bases clipped from V and 6 bases from J, the junction kept 9 bases outside the gene matches. In nucleotides, the CDR3 is TGTGCCAGCAGCTCCCTCACTAGCGGCGGTGATACGCAGTATTTT. This sequence encodes CASSSLTSGGDTQYF.

This clone was seen once. The chain links TRBV12-3 or TRBV12-4 to TRBJ2-5, with a possible D match to TRBD2 (7 bases). Trimming cost V 8 bases and J 0 bases, with 10 bases left between them. The CDR3 contains 13 residues. CDR3 DNA sequence: TGTGCCAGCGGGGGGGGCTACCAAGAGACCCAGTACTTC. It translates to CASGGGYQETQYF.

The rearrangement joins TRBV14 to TRBJ1-5; TRBD1 matches 9 bases. The CDR3 is 17 residues long. The germline CDR1 and CDR2 sequences are SGHDN and FVKESK. The junction had 11 bases not matched to a gene; V was cut back by 2 bases and J by 6 bases. The CDR3 protein is CASSQPPQQGASQPQHF. In DNA, the CDR3 is TGTGCCAGCAGCCAACCTCCCCAACAGGGGGCATCTCAGCCCCAGCATTTT. Full variable domain (rest looked up from reference TRBV14 and TRBJ1-5): EAGVTQFPSHSVIEKGQTVTLRCDPISGHDNLYWYRRVMGKEIKFLLHFVKESKQDESGMPNNRFLAERTGGTYSTLKVQPAELEDSGVYFCASSQPPQQGASQPQHFGDGTRLSIL.

This rearrangement joins TRBV7-9 to TRBJ2-3; 9 bases line up with TRBD2. The CDR3 has 16 residues. Germline V gives CDR1 SEHNR, CDR2 FQNEAQ (reference sequence). Losses at the gene ends were 5 bases for V and 1 base for J; bases not matched to a gene: 7. The CDR3 region has the DNA TGTGCCAGCAGCGATGGGACTAGCAGGGGCACAGATACGCAGTATTTT. Its protein product is CASSDGTSRGTDTQYF.

The chain has TRBV6-5 and TRBJ2-5; 10 bases match TRBD1. CDR3 length: 14 residues. The germline CDR1 and CDR2 sequences are MNHEY and SVGAGI. V gave up 4 bases and J gave up 4 bases; unmatched junction bases: 3. The CDR3 region is CASSWDRGRETQYF. In DNA, the CDR3 is TGTGCCAGCAGTTGGGACAGGGGCAGAGAGACCCAGTACTTC.

This clone was observed a handful of times. The rearrangement links TRBV5-1 to TRBJ1-2, with 8 bases aligning to TRBD1. CDR1 and CDR2 from the germline V gene are SGHRS and YFSETQ. V trimming: 4 bases; J trimming: 7 bases; junction bases outside the gene matches: 12. The CDR3 sequence is 15 residues long. Here the CDR3 DNA reads TGCGCCAGCAGCATTACCCCGGACAGGGCGGGTGGCTACACCTTC. It is translated as CASSITPDRAGGYTF.

The V gene is TRBV16, the J gene TRBJ2-7; 8 nucleotides line up with TRBD1. The CDR3 is made up of 12 amino acids. J gave up 9 bases and V 4 bases, and 5 bases lay outside the gene matches. The germline V gene has CDR1 KGHSY and CDR2 FQNENV. The CDR3 DNA sequence: TGTGCCAGCAGCCTCCGGGACAGGCGGCAGTACTTC. It translates to CASSLRDRRQYF. Supplemented by reference TRBV16 and TRBJ2-7, the full variable domain reads GEEVAQTPKHLVRGEGQKAKLYCAPIKGHSYVFWYQQVLKNEFKFLISFQNENVFDETGMPKERFSAKCLPNSPCSLEIQATKLEDSAVYFCASSLRDRRQYFGPGTRLTVT.

The CDR3 nucleotides are TGTGCCAGCAGCTGGACTAGCCCAACCTACGAGCAGTACTTC. Protein sequence: CASSWTSPTYEQYF. V is TRBV11-2 and J is TRBJ2-7, with 8 positions matching TRBD2. V trimming: 4 bases; J trimming: 2 bases; junction bases outside the gene matches: 4. Germline CDR1 SGHAT, CDR2 FQNNGV. This CDR3 has 14 residues.

This chain uses TRBV7-9 with TRBJ1-1, with TRBD1 matching 11 bases. This CDR3 contains 18 residues. CDR1 is SEHNR and CDR2 is FQNEAQ in the germline V gene (reference sequence). V lost 1 base and J lost 6; bases outside the gene matches: 13. CDR3 loop: CASSLGLGQGAWRAEAFF. The DNA for the CDR3 is TGTGCCAGCAGCTTAGGCCTCGGACAGGGGGCATGGAGAGCTGAAGCTTTCTTT.

The chain is built from TRBV6-1 and TRBJ1-5, with D maybe TRBD1 (5 bases). CDR1 and CDR2 (germline): MNHNS, SASEGT. The CDR3 consists of 13 residues. The CDR3 is CAGAARSNQPQHF. The CDR3 DNA follows: TGTGCAGGGGCGGCACGGAGCAATCAGCCCCAGCATTTT.

V is TRBV29-1 and J is TRBJ1-1, with TRBD1 as a possible D gene (5 bases). CDR1 and CDR2 from the germline V gene are SQVTM and ANQGSEA. Deletions cut 4 bases from V and 0 bases from J, with 18 bases between. CDR3 length: 16 amino acids. CDR3 protein: CSVGLWQGTLNTEAFF. CDR3 sequence (DNA): TGCAGCGTTGGTCTCTGGCAGGGCACTTTGAACACTGAAGCTTTCTTT.

The CDR3 protein is CASSQSNRVGTQYF. CDR3 DNA sequence: TGTGCCAGCAGCCAAAGCAACAGGGTTGGGACCCAGTACTTC. V gene TRBV3-1 (or the pseudogene TRBV3-2) combines with J gene TRBJ2-5, with a possible D match to TRBD1 (6 bases). Deletions cut 2 bases from V and 7 bases from J, with 14 bases between. The CDR3 runs to 14 residues. Looked up from germline, CDR1 is LGHDT and CDR2 is YNNKEL (reference sequence).

The chain has TRBV10-3 and TRBJ1-2; 7 bases fit TRBD1. The CDR3 is 14 residues long. J was trimmed by 5 bases and V by 0 bases; bases with no gene match: 3. Germline CDR1 ENHRY, CDR2 SYGVKD. CDR3 sequence (DNA): TGTGCCATCAGTGAGTCAGGGACAGTATATGGCTACACCTTC. Its translation is CAISESGTVYGYTF.

This chain connects TRBV7-6 to TRBJ1-1; 8 bases match TRBD1. This CDR3 comprises 14 residues. V shed 5 bases and J 1 base; nucleotides not matched to a gene: 3. Germline CDR1 reads SGHVS; CDR2 reads FNYEAQ. CDR3 in DNA: TGTGCCAGCAGCCCGGACAGGGCGAACACTGAAGCTTTCTTT. Protein product: CASSPDRANTEAFF.

The chain joins TRBV12-3 or TRBV12-4 to TRBJ2-7, with TRBD1 as a possible D gene (5 bases). Trimming took off 5 bases at V and 6 bases at J, with 14 bases between the two ends. The CDR3 is 13 amino acids. DNA of the CDR3: TGTGCCAGCAGTCCCACACAGGTCCGCGAGCAGTACTTC. Protein: CASSPTQVREQYF.

The chain employs TRBV5-1 and TRBJ2-1; perhaps TRBD1 as D (7 bases). CDR3 length equals 14 residues. Looked up from germline, CDR1 is SGHRS and CDR2 is YFSETQ. Trimming took off 0 bases at V and 7 bases at J, with 11 bases between the two ends. The CDR3: CASSLGPGGNEQFF. The DNA of the CDR3 is TGCGCCAGCAGCTTGGGTCCAGGGGGGAATGAGCAGTTCTTC. The whole variable domain, filled in from reference TRBV5-1 and TRBJ2-1, reads KAGVTQTPRYLIKTRGQQVTLSCSPISGHRSVSWYQQTPGQGLQFLFEYFSETQRNKGNFPGRFSGRQFSNSRSEMNVSTLELGDSALYLCASSLGPGGNEQFFGPGTRLTVL.

V is TRBV5-8 and J is TRBJ1-5; D gene uncertain. The CDR3 is made up of 13 amino acids. Germline values: CDR1 SGHTS, CDR2 YDEGEE. Trimming removed 3 bases at V and 3 bases at J, with 7 bases between. CDR3 nucleotide sequence: TGTGCCAGCAGCTGGCAACCCAATCAGCCCCAGCATTTT. It translates to CASSWQPNQPQHF. Based on the CDR3 plus reference TRBV5-8 and TRBJ1-5, the full variable domain is EAGVTQSPTHLIKTRGQQATLRCSPISGHTSVYWYQQALGLGLQFLLWYDEGEERNRGNFPPRFSGRQFPNYSSELNVNALELEDSALYLCASSWQPNQPQHFGDGTRLSIL.

The V and J genes are TRBV19 and TRBJ1-2; 9 bases fit TRBD1. Germline-derived CDR1 and CDR2 are LNHDA and SQIVND (reference sequence). Trimming took 5 bases from V and 5 from J; bases not matched to a gene: 3. The CDR3 contains 13 residues. CDR3 region: CASSLDRGYGYTF. The DNA of the CDR3 is TGTGCCAGTAGTTTGGACAGGGGATATGGCTACACCTTC.

This clone has just one count. The V gene is TRBV6-6, the J gene TRBJ2-5; tentative D call: TRBD1 (6 bases). The CDR3 is 13 amino acids. V lost 7 bases to trimming and J lost 0 bases, with 9 bases between them. Germline CDR1 and CDR2: MNHNY and SVGAGI (reference sequence). The CDR3 DNA sequence: TGTGCCAGCAAAAGGGACAACCAAGAGACCCAGTACTTC. This sequence encodes CASKRDNQETQYF.

The chain links TRBV2 to TRBJ2-3; TRBD2 might be the D (6 bases). The CDR3 consists of 11 residues. V shed 6 bases and J shed 8 bases, with 9 bases lying between them. Germline loops: CDR1 SNHLY, CDR2 FYNNEI. Here the CDR3 reads CASRLAATQYF. CDR3 coding DNA: TGTGCCAGCAGGTTAGCGGCTACGCAGTATTTT.